These 12 T cell receptor beta chains share one sample of origin, sequenced in a study of T cells after yellow fever vaccination. Via MiXCR, TCRdb re-called the 5' RACE reads, giving one row per CDR3 protein. The sample contains under 300,000 distinct CDR3 sequences, 5.5% to 8.5% of which appear only once. This specimen was CD4+ T cells sorted from PBMCs, taken on the day of the yellow fever booster vaccination. The receptors come from a man aged 30 to 45 who received the YFV17D yellow fever vaccine.

With respect to this clonotype: This may stem from a read error, because a much larger clone lies one nucleotide away. The CDR3 here is CSASGTLIYNEQFF. DNA for the CDR3: TGCAGTGCCAGCGGGACTCTGATTTACAATGAGCAGTTCTTC. The V gene is TRBV20-1, the J gene TRBJ2-1; 7 positions agree with TRBD2. There are 14 residues in the CDR3. Germline loops: CDR1 DFQATT, CDR2 SNEGSKA (reference sequence). After removal of 6 bases from V and 4 bases from J, the junction contained 9 bases not matched to a gene.

There are a few counts of this clonotype. This sequence joins TRBV6-2 or TRBV6-3 and TRBJ1-5; D not certain. Trimming took 3 bases from V and 5 from J, leaving 8 bases between them. CDR3 length: 13 amino acids. Looked up from germline, CDR1 is MNHEY and CDR2 is SVGEGT. This chain's CDR3 is CASSYHQHQPQHF. The CDR3 DNA reads as TGTGCCAGCAGTTATCACCAACATCAGCCCCAGCATTTT.

The gene calls are TRBV6-2 or TRBV6-3 and TRBJ2-7; no firm D call. The CDR3 runs 12 residues. The germline gives CDR1 MNHEY, CDR2 SVGEGT. Between the trimmed V and J ends, which lost 7 bases and 3 bases, there was a span of 10 bases. The CDR3 bases are TGTGCCAGCACCGATGTGGGCTACGAGCAGTACTTC. Protein product: CASTDVGYEQYF.

This chain connects TRBV6-5 to TRBJ2-7, with D uncertain. V was clipped by 2 bases and J by 0 bases, with 5 bases between them. Germline V CDR1 and CDR2: MNHEY, SVGAGI. The CDR3 runs 13 residues. The CDR3 here is CASSYASSYEQYF. The DNA for the CDR3 is TGTGCCAGCAGTTACGCCAGCTCCTACGAGCAGTACTTC.

The V gene is TRBV5-1, the J gene TRBJ2-2, with unresolved D. The CDR3 contains 13 residues. Trimming left V 0 bases short and J 8 bases short, with 8 bases between. Germline V gene data show CDR1 as SGHRS and CDR2 as YFSETQ. The CDR3 reads CASSLGDQGELFF. CDR3 coding DNA: TGCGCCAGCAGCTTGGGTGACCAAGGGGAGCTGTTTTTT. Looking up the rest from reference TRBV5-1 and TRBJ2-2 gives the full variable domain: KAGVTQTPRYLIKTRGQQVTLSCSPISGHRSVSWYQQTPGQGLQFLFEYFSETQRNKGNFPGRFSGRQFSNSRSEMNVSTLELGDSALYLCASSLGDQGELFFGEGSRLTVL.

This clonotype has a handful of counts. V and J are TRBV5-1 and TRBJ2-7; 9 positions match TRBD2. V was clipped by 1 base and J by 4 bases; unmatched bases: 6. CDR3 size: 15 residues. Germline V gene data show CDR1 as SGHRS and CDR2 as YFSETQ. The CDR3 protein is CASSLRAGGRYEQYF. CDR3 DNA sequence: TGCGCCAGCAGCTTGCGAGCGGGAGGTCGGTACGAGCAGTACTTC. The complete variable domain, with remaining parts taken from reference TRBV5-1 and TRBJ2-7, reads KAGVTQTPRYLIKTRGQQVTLSCSPISGHRSVSWYQQTPGQGLQFLFEYFSETQRNKGNFPGRFSGRQFSNSRSEMNVSTLELGDSALYLCASSLRAGGRYEQYFGPGTRLTVT.

A few counts support this clonotype. The chain has TRBV7-2 and TRBJ2-5, with 10 nucleotides matching TRBD1. Germline lookup yields CDR1 SGHTA and CDR2 FQGNSA. The CDR3 contains 16 residues. The V and J ends lost 5 bases and 5 bases, in that order; junction bases with no gene match: 11. This chain's CDR3 is CASSLQRDRGGETQYF. The CDR3 coding sequence is TGTGCCAGCAGCCTCCAGAGGGACAGGGGAGGGGAGACCCAGTACTTC.

This chain links TRBV27 with TRBJ1-4; 9 positions match TRBD1. Trimming removed 5 bases from V and 4 bases from J; junction bases left unmatched: 11. Germline-derived CDR1 and CDR2 are MNHEY and SMNVEV (reference sequence). The CDR3 covers 17 residues. DNA of the CDR3: TGTGCCAGCAGTCCCCGCCTAACAGGGGGCGTTAATGAAAAACTGTTTTTT. This codes for CASSPRLTGGVNEKLFF.

V gene TRBV7-8 combines with J gene TRBJ2-7, with 12 bases identical to TRBD2. Germline V gene lookup returns CDR1 SGHVS and CDR2 FQNEAQ. The V and J ends lost 5 bases and 2 bases, in that order; junction bases with no gene match: 10. This CDR3 contains 17 residues. The CDR3 nucleotides read TGTGCCAGCAGCCCGAGGGGGCGGACTAGCGGGACCTACGAGCAGTACTTC. Protein: CASSPRGRTSGTYEQYF.

The CDR3 loop is CSAVVQGLNTEAFF. DNA for the CDR3: TGCAGTGCCGTCGTGCAAGGGCTGAACACTGAAGCTTTCTTT. The chain is built from TRBV20-1 and TRBJ1-1; no firm D call. The germline gives CDR1 DFQATT, CDR2 SNEGSKA (reference sequence). Trimming shortened V by 6 bases and J by 0 bases, and 14 bases separated the two germline ends. This CDR3 comprises 14 residues.

CDR3 coding DNA: TGTGCCTGGAGTGTATCGGCAGGGGGCGGCAATCAGCCCCAGCATTTT. Translated, it gives CAWSVSAGGGNQPQHF. The rearrangement uses TRBV30 and TRBJ1-5; 8 nucleotides line up with TRBD1. V lost 0 bases to trimming and J lost 2 bases; unmatched junction nucleotides: 6. The CDR3 spans 16 residues. Germline CDR1 GTSNPN, CDR2 SVGIG (reference sequence).

This chain joins TRBV6-1 and TRBJ1-4; D uncertain. V lost 6 bases to trimming and J lost 8 bases, with 22 bases between them. The CDR3 totals 16 residues. CDR1 is MNHNS, CDR2 SASEGT, per germline. CDR3 residues: CASRHTSGIMGEKLFF. CDR3 DNA sequence: TGTGCCAGCAGGCATACCAGTGGGATCATGGGAGAAAAACTGTTTTTT.